This entry is about one T cell receptor beta chain. This sample stems from a study of spatial heterogeneity in lung cancer. Across the whole study: Beta-chain sequences were consistently detected more often than alpha-chain sequences.

Time point meaning: sample taken at primary tumor resection. Material for sequencing was whole RNA from tumor, nontumor lung or frozen PBMC, left unsorted. From germline, CDR1 is SNHLY and CDR2 FYNNEI. The CDR3 length is 14 residues. Losses at the gene ends were 8 bases for V and 5 bases for J; bases not matched to a gene: 6. Using its own MiXCR run on the 5' RACE reads, TCRdb lists one record per CDR3 protein. This repertoire shows about 50,000 distinct CDR3 sequences, less than 8.5% found once; its top ten account for about 12%. The chain links TRBV2 to TRBJ2-2; 9 bases are shared with TRBD1. The sequence derives from a female donor with early-stage non-small cell lung cancer. This specimen consisted of PBMCs, obtained at surgery. CDR3 sequence: CASRRDRETGELFF. CDR3 DNA: TGTGCCAGCCGCCGGGACAGGGAAACCGGGGAGCTGTTTTTT. Combining the CDR3 with reference TRBV2 and TRBJ2-2 gives the whole variable domain EPEVTQTPSHQVTQMGQEVILRCVPISNHLYFYWYRQILGQKVEFLVSFYNNEISEKSEIFDDQFSVERPDGSNFTLKIRSTKLEDSAMYFCASRRDRETGELFFGEGSRLTVL.